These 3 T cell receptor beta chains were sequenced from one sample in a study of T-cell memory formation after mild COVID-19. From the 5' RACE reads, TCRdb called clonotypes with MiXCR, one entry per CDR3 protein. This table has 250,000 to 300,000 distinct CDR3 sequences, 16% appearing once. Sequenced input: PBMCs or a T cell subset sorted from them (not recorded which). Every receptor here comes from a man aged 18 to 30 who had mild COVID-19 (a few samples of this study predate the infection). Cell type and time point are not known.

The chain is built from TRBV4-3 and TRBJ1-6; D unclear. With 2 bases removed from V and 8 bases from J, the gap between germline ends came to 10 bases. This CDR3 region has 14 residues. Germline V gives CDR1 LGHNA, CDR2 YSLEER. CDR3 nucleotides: TGCGCCAGCAGCCAACCAGTCACTCATTCACCCCTCCACTTT. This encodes CASSQPVTHSPLHF.

CDR3 sequence: CASSPTGFHNSPLHF. DNA of the CDR3: TGTGCCAGCAGCCCGACAGGGTTCCATAATTCACCCCTCCACTTT. V is TRBV5-6 and J is TRBJ1-6; TRBD1 matches at 7 bases. This CDR3 spans 15 amino acids. V gave up 4 bases and J gave up 5 bases; unmatched junction bases: 6. Germline V CDR1 and CDR2: SGHDT, YYEEEE.

The CDR3 coding sequence is TGTGCCAGCAGCTATGGACAGGGCGCGTCCTACGAGCAGTACTTC. It codes for CASSYGQGASYEQYF. V and J are TRBV6-5 and TRBJ2-7; 8 nucleotides line up with TRBD1. The CDR3 covers 15 residues. V lost 6 bases and J lost 1; bases outside the gene matches: 8. Germline V gives CDR1 MNHEY, CDR2 SVGAGI.